This T cell receptor (beta chain) originates from a study of OX40 agonist ivuxolimab in advanced cancers. The wider study: Every 2 weeks, ivuxolimab was infused into the patients intravenously at between 0.01 and 10 mg/kg.

As for this clone: Antigen unknown.

TCRdb's copy holds only in-frame clones and misses some; the assay was immunoSEQ multiplex PCR. Of roughly 60,000 clones listed, about 90% were seen once; the top ten hold 14%. Findings and limits, study-wide: Relatively little clonal expansion, among the lowest observed, appeared in partial responders at 0.1-3.0 mg/kg. More expanded clones were seen, on average, in CD8+ T cells than in CD4+.

Specimen: CD4+ or CD8+ T cells sorted from blood, collected in a trial of the OX40 agonist ivuxolimab. The source is an adult with an advanced solid tumor such as melanoma, head and neck, liver or kidney cancer.

The CDR3 reads CASSLAAATGELFF. CDR3 bases: TGTGCCAGCAGCTTAGCAGCGGCCACCGGGGAGCTGTTTTTT. The chain has TRBV7-3 and TRBJ2-2; possible D gene TRBD2, 5 bases. Trimming cost V 2 bases and J 4 bases, with 8 bases left between them. Germline V gene lookup returns CDR1 SGHTA and CDR2 FQGTGA. The CDR3 totals 14 residues.